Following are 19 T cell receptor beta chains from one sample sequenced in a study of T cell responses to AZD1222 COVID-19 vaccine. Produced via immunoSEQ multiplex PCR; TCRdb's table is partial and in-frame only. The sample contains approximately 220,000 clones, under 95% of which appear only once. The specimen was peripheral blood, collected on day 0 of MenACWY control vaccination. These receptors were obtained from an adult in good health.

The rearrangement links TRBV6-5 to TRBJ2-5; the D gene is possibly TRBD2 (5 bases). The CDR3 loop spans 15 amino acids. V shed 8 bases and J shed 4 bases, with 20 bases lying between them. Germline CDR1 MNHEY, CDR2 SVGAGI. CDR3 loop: CASGRDGPGLETQYF. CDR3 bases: TGTGCCAGCGGGCGTGACGGCCCCGGACTAGAGACCCAGTACTTC.

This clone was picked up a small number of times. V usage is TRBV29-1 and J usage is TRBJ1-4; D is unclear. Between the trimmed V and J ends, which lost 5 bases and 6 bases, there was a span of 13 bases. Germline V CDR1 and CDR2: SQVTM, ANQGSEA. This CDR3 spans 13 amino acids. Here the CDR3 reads CSVTGSGDEKLFF. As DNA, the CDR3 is TGCAGCGTTACCGGGAGTGGGGATGAAAAACTGTTTTTT.

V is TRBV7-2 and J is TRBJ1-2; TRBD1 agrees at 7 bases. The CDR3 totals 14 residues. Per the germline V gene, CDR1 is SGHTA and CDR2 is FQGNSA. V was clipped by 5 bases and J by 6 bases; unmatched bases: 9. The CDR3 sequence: CASSTRQGGNGYTF. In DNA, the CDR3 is TGTGCCAGCAGCACTCGACAGGGAGGCAATGGCTACACCTTC.

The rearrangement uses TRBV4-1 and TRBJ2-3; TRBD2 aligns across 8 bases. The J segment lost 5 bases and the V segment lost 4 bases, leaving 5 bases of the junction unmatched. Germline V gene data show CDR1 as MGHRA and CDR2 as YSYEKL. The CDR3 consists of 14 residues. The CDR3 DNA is TGCGCCAGCAGCCTTAGCGGGGACTTAGATACGCAGTATTTT. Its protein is CASSLSGDLDTQYF.

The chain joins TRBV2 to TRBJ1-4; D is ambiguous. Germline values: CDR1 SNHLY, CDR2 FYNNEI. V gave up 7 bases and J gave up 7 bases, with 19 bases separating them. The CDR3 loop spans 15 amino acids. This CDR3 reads CASTLFAAPSEKLFF. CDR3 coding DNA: TGTGCCAGCACCCTCTTCGCCGCTCCGAGTGAAAAACTGTTTTTT.

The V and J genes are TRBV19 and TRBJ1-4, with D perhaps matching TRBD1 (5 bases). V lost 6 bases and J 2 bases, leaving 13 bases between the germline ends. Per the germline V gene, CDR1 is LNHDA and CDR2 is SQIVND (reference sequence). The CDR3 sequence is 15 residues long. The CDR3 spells CASSPRGATNEKLFF. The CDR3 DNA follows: TGTGCCAGTAGCCCTCGCGGGGCGACTAATGAAAAACTGTTTTTT.

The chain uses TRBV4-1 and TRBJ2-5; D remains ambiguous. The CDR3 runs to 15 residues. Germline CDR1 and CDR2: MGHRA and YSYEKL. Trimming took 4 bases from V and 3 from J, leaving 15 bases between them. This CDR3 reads CASSLSPHRKETQYF. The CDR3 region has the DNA TGCGCCAGCAGCCTATCTCCGCACAGAAAAGAGACCCAGTACTTC.

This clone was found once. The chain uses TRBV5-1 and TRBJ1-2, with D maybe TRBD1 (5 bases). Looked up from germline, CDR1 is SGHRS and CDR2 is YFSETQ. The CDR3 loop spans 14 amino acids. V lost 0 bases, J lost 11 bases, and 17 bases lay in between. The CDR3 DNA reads TGCGCCAGCAGCTTGGCACCGGAGGACAAACGGTACACCTTC. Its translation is CASSLAPEDKRYTF.

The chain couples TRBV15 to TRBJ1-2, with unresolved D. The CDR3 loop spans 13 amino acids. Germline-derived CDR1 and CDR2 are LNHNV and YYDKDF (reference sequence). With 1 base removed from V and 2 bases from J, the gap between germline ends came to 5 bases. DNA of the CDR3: TGTGCCACCAGCAGAGGAGGGAACTATGGCTACACCTTC. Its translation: CATSRGGNYGYTF.

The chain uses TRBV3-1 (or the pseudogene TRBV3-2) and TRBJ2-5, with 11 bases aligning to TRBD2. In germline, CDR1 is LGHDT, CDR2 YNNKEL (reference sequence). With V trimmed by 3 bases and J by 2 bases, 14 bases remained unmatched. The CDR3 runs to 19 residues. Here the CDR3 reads CASSQFGGTSGPLQETQYF. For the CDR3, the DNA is TGTGCCAGCAGCCAGTTTGGAGGGACTAGCGGACCCCTGCAAGAGACCCAGTACTTC.

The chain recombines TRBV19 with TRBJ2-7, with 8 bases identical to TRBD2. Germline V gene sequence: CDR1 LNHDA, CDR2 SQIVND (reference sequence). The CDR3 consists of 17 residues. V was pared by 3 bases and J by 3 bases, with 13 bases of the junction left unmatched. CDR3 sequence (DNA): TGTGCCAGTAGTATTCTGGGCGGGGGGTCCGGGTACTACGAGCAGTACTTC. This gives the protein CASSILGGGSGYYEQYF.

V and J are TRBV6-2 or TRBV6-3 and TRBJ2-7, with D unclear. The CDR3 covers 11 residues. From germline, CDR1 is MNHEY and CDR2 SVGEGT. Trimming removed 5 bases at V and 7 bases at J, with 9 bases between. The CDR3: CASSPAREQYF. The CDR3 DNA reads TGTGCCAGCAGTCCCGCCCGGGAGCAGTACTTC.

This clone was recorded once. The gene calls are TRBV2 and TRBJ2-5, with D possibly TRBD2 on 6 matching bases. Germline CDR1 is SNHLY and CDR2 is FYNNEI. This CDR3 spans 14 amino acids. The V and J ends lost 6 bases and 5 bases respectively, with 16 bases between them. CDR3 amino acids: CASRDAGRTETQYF. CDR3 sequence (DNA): TGTGCCAGCAGGGACGCAGGGAGGACGGAGACCCAGTACTTC.

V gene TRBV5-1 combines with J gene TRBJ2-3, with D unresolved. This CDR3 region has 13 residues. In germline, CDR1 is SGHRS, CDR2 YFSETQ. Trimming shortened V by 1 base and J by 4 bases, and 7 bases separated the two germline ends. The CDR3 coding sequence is TGCGCCAGCAGCTTGTGGGAAGCAGATACGCAGTATTTT. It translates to CASSLWEADTQYF.

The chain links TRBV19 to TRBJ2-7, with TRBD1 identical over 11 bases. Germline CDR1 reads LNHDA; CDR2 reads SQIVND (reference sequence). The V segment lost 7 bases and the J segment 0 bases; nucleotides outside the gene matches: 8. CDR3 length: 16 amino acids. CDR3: CASTSWGTGGSYEQYF. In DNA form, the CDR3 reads TGTGCCAGTACCTCTTGGGGGACAGGGGGCTCCTACGAGCAGTACTTC.

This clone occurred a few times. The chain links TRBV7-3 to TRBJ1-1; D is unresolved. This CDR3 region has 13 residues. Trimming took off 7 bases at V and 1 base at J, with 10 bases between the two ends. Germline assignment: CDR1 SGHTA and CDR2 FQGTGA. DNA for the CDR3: TGTGCCAGCACCCAGTTCCCGAACACTGAAGCTTTCTTT. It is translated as CASTQFPNTEAFF.

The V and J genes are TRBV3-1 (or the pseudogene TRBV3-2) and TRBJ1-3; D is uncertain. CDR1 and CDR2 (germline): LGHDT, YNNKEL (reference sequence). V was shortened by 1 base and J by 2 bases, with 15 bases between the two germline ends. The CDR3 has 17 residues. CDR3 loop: CASSQGPRPFTGNTIYF. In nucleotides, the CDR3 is TGTGCCAGCAGCCAAGGACCGCGGCCATTCACTGGAAACACCATATATTTT.

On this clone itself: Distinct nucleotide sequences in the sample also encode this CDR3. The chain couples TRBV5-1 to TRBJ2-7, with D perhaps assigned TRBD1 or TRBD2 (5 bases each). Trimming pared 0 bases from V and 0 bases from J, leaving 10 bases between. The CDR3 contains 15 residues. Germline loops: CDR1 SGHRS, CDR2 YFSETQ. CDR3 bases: TGCGCCAGCAGCTTGGTGGCAGGGAGCTCCTACGAGCAGTACTTC. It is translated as CASSLVAGSSYEQYF.

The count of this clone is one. The CDR3 DNA follows: TGCGCCAGCAAGCTCCGGGTTGATGCTGAAGCTTTCTTT. Protein: CASKLRVDAEAFF. The chain joins TRBV5-1 to TRBJ1-1; D remains ambiguous. Germline-derived CDR1 and CDR2 are SGHRS and YFSETQ. CDR3 length equals 13 residues. Trimming took off 6 bases at V and 6 bases at J, with 15 bases between the two ends.